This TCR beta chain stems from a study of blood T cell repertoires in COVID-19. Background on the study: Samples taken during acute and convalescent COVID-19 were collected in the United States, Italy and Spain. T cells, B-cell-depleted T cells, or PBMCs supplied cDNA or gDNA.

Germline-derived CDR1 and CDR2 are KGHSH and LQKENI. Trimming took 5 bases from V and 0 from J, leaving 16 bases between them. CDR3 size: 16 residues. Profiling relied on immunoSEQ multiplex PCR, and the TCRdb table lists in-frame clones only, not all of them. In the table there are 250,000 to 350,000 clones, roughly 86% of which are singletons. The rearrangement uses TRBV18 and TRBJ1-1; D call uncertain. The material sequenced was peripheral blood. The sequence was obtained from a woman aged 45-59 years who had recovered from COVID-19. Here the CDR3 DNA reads TGTGCCAGCTCATTTGCAGGAACGGGGATGAACACTGAAGCTTTCTTT. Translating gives CASSFAGTGMNTEAFF.